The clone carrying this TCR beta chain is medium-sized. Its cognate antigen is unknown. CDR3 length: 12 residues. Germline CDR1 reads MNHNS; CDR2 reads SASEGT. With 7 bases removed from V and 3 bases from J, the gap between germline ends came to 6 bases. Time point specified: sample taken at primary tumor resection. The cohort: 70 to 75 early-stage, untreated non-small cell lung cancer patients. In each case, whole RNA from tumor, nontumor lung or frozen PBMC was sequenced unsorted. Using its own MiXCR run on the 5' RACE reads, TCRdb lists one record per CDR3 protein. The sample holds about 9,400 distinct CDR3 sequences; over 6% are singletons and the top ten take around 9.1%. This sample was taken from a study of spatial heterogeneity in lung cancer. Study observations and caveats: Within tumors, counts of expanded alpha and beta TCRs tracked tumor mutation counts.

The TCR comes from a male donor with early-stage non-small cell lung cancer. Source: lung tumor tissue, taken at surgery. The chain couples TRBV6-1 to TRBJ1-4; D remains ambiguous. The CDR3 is CASTWANEKLFF. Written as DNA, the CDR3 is TGTGCCAGCACCTGGGCTAATGAAAAACTGTTTTTT.